This T cell receptor beta chain was recovered during a study of shared clonotypes between healthy human individuals. The table came from immunoSEQ multiplex PCR; TCRdb's copy has only in-frame clones and leaves some out. Of approximately 2.5 million clones in the sample, approximately 92% were seen once. Naive CD45RA+ and memory CD45RA-negative subsets were split from CD4+ cells. Turning to this clone: Its antigen is not identified.

Study-wide results and caveats: The small donor group covered limited genetic and exposure diversity. Non-shared clonotypes displayed generation probabilities falling below those of clonotypes present in all four donors. Sharing across several donors was seen in around 5% of naive CD4 clonotypes.

V shed 0 bases and J 0 bases; nucleotides not matched to a gene: 8. CDR1 is MGHRA and CDR2 is YSYEKL in the germline V gene. CDR3 length equals 18 residues. The chain has TRBV4-1 and TRBJ1-5, with 7 bases lining up with TRBD1. The sequence was collected from a man younger than 35 in good health. Sequenced material: naive CD4+ T cells sorted from blood. Subset here: CD45RA+ positively selected. CDR3 sequence: CASSQDPYRGYSNQPQHF. The CDR3, as DNA: TGCGCCAGCAGCCAAGATCCCTACAGGGGCTATAGCAATCAGCCCCAGCATTTT.